This is a list of T cell receptor beta chains from one sample in a study of blood T cell repertoires in COVID-19. Profiled with immunoSEQ multiplex PCR; TCRdb holds only in-frame clones, not every one. The table includes some 290,000 clones, around 81% detected once. The sample consisted of peripheral blood. The receptors originated from a woman aged 60 to 75 with active or convalescent COVID-19. The CDR3 runs from the conserved cysteine through the conserved F or W. Fields, in order: V gene, CDR3 length, CDR3 protein.

v_gene: TRBV11-3
len: 13
CDR3aa: CASSGQGANEQFF

v_gene: TRBV28
len: 14
CDR3aa: CASTGFRTNEKLFF

v_gene: TRBV2
len: 13
CDR3aa: CASFRDSSYEQYF

v_gene: TRBV5-1
len: 19
CDR3aa: CASSLTLTQGGSYNSPLHF

v_gene: TRBV6-5
len: 15
CDR3aa: CASKKMDRAGPEAFF

v_gene: TRBV7-2
len: 15
CDR3aa: CASSLAIRSQETQYF

v_gene: TRBV7-9
len: 16
CDR3aa: CASSEGQGAFTDTQYF

v_gene: TRBV7-2
len: 17
CDR3aa: CASSDRPGNGYGYEQYF

v_gene: TRBV18
len: 22
CDR3aa: CASSPQSTGAGDLVGANYGYTF

v_gene: TRBV7-2
len: 20
CDR3aa: CASSLARGRGARRGDNEQFF

v_gene: TRBV7-3
len: 17
CDR3aa: CASSARSGGSSYNEQFF

v_gene: TRBV4-3
len: 15
CDR3aa: CASSVEQGPTDTQYF

v_gene: TRBV25-1
len: 15
CDR3aa: CASSEYQTTNEKLFF

v_gene: TRBV7-3
len: 16
CDR3aa: CASSLGTSGGTDTQYF

v_gene: TRBV19
len: 17
CDR3aa: CASSIMGAGGSQETQYF

v_gene: TRBV11-1
len: 15
CDR3aa: CASSLEGGATYEQYF

v_gene: TRBV10-3
len: 15
CDR3aa: CAIRSGTGDSYEQYF

v_gene: TRBV5-4
len: 14
CDR3aa: CASGSRAYNSPLHF

v_gene: TRBV30
len: 11
CDR3aa: CAWRAVNEQYF

v_gene: TRBV6-1
len: 11
CDR3aa: CASSSQYGYTF

v_gene: TRBV5-1
len: 13
CDR3aa: CASSLERLTEAFF

v_gene: TRBV25-1
len: 15
CDR3aa: CASRPQGRRSSPLHF

v_gene: TRBV19
len: 17
CDR3aa: CASFTPGQGGLAGELFF

v_gene: TRBV10-3
len: 14
CDR3aa: CAIGAAGSNNEQFF

v_gene: TRBV30
len: 15
CDR3aa: CAWSYGWEGQETQYF

v_gene: TRBV18
len: 15
CDR3aa: CASSPPGSANTEAFF

v_gene: TRBV27
len: 15
CDR3aa: CASSLSGRVNTEAFF

v_gene: TRBV5-1
len: 16
CDR3aa: CASSWTGTGNTGELFF

v_gene: TRBV2
len: 13
CDR3aa: CASSPDLNTEAFF

v_gene: TRBV29-1
len: 12
CDR3aa: CGVEPLPGELFF

v_gene: TRBV12-3/TRBV12-4
len: 13
CDR3aa: CASSFGRVYGYTF

v_gene: TRBV6-4
len: 15
CDR3aa: CASSALAGGLETQYF

v_gene: TRBV18
len: 17
CDR3aa: CASSRTPRQEMNTEAFF

v_gene: TRBV28
len: 14
CDR3aa: CASSLEGIVSGYTF

v_gene: TRBV19
len: 16
CDR3aa: CASTGTGGDPNYGYTF

v_gene: TRBV19
len: 13
CDR3aa: CASTLGGDRGYTF

v_gene: TRBV19
len: 16
CDR3aa: CASSIAAGQGAYEQYF

v_gene: TRBV6-1
len: 12
CDR3aa: CASSDRTDTQYF

v_gene: TRBV27
len: 14
CDR3aa: CASRKGAGGAEAFF

v_gene: TRBV7-9
len: 15
CDR3aa: CASSLEGGPNYGYTF

v_gene: TRBV19
len: 13
CDR3aa: CASSWGANQPQHF

v_gene: TRBV4-2
len: 16
CDR3aa: CASSQVSGRATTEAFF

v_gene: TRBV4-2
len: 16
CDR3aa: CASSQDPGGAPSEQFF

v_gene: TRBV25-1
len: 14
CDR3aa: CASSEQGLNSPLHF

v_gene: TRBV7-9
len: 14
CDR3aa: CASSALTGGNTIYF

v_gene: TRBV9
len: 18
CDR3aa: CASSVVDERASSYNEQFF

v_gene: TRBV30
len: 14
CDR3aa: CAWSRPFETPPLHF

v_gene: TRBV6-1
len: 15
CDR3aa: CASSERGYSNQPQHF

v_gene: TRBV27
len: 13
CDR3aa: CASSSTGRVEAFF

v_gene: TRBV5-4
len: 14
CDR3aa: CASSSYRELYGYTF

v_gene: TRBV15
len: 13
CDR3aa: CATSREGGSTQFF

v_gene: TRBV29-1
len: 12
CDR3aa: CSVEPDRHGYTF

v_gene: TRBV4-1
len: 18
CDR3aa: CASSRRIRGDPSYNEQFF